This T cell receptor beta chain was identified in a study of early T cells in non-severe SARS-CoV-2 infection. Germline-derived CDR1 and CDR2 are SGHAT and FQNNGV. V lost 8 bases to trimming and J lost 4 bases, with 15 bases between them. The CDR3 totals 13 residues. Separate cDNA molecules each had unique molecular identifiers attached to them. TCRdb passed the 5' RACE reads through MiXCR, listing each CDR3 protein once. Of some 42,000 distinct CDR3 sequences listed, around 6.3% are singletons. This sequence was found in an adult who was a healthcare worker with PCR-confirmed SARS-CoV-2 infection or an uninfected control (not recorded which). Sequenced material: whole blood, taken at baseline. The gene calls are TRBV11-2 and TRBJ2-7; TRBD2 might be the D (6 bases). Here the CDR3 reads CASAHGGRYEQYF. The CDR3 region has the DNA TGTGCCAGCGCGCATGGGGGGAGGTACGAGCAGTACTTC.